This TCR beta chain is from a study of identifying expanded T cells in peripheral blood. Collection occurred without any documented infections or immune events in donors. Study-level findings and limits: Over approximately two and four weeks, about 17 and 20 clones changed, versus around 1.3 between replicates. Roughly 2-week clone count variance significantly increased as total template count grew.

In germline, CDR1 is SGHDT, CDR2 YYEEEE. The CDR3 sequence is 14 residues long. Trimming left V 0 bases short and J 1 base short, with 8 bases between. The repertoire was sequenced with immunoSEQ multiplex PCR; TCRdb's copy has only in-frame clones and lacks some. The data hold 85,000 to 100,000 clones, with more than 70% observed a single time. Remarks on this clone: Its cognate antigen is unknown.

Sequenced sample: blood. The clonotype was recovered from a person between 18 and 75 years old in good health. The chain employs TRBV5-6 and TRBJ2-7; D gene unclear. In nucleotides, the CDR3 is TGTGCCAGCAGCTTGGAACGTAGGTCCTACGAGCAGTACTTC. Translation: CASSLERRSYEQYF.